One sample yielded the 25 T cell receptor beta chains listed below, sequenced in a study of T cell repertoires in cytomegalovirus infection. MiXCR, applied by TCRdb to the reads, yields one record per CDR3 protein. The table has around 530,000 distinct CDR3 sequences, less than 30% seen once. Specimen: PBMCs. These receptor sequences come from a human donor in good health (CMV status not recorded). Some clones in this sample may be carry-over from other donors' samples.

The V gene is TRBV4-3, the J gene TRBJ1-1; D unresolved. The CDR3 has 15 residues. Deletions cut 0 bases from V and 2 bases from J, with 10 bases between. The germline V gene encodes CDR1 LGHNA and CDR2 YSLEER. CDR3 DNA sequence: TGCGCCAGCAGCCAAGAGCGGGCCTTAAACACTGAAGCTTTCTTT. This codes for CASSQERALNTEAFF.

A few counts support this clonotype. The junction shows a germline mismatch at one end, possibly a read error. The chain recombines TRBV7-6 with TRBJ2-2, with a possible D match to TRBD1 (6 bases). Germline loops: CDR1 SGHVS, CDR2 FNYEAQ. The CDR3 extends over 15 amino acids. In DNA, the CDR3 is TGTGCTAGCAGCTTGGGGGCCCGTGGCACCGGGGAGCTGTTTTTT. It translates to CASSLGARGTGELFF.

Worth noting for this clonotype: One end of the junction varies from germline; a read error may be responsible. The chain recombines TRBV13 with TRBJ2-7; 16 nucleotides match TRBD2. This CDR3 comprises 13 residues. Germline V gene lookup returns CDR1 PRHDT and CDR2 FYEKMQ (reference sequence). The CDR3 nucleotides are TGTGCCAGCAGCGCGGGACTAGCGGGAGGGTACCACTTC. Translated: CASSAGLAGGYHF.

The chain is built from TRBV10-1 and TRBJ2-1; D gene unclear. CDR1 is WNHNN and CDR2 is SYGVQD in the germline V gene (reference sequence). The CDR3 contains 14 residues. Trimming took 2 bases from V and 4 from J, leaving 9 bases between them. The CDR3 spells CASSEIGSYNEQFF. The CDR3 nucleotides read TGCGCCAGCAGTGAGATCGGCAGTTACAATGAGCAGTTCTTC.

This clonotype has more than one count but fewer than ten. As DNA, the CDR3 is TGTGCCAGCAGCTTAGCGGAAGGAGACAGTTATGGCTACACCTTC. This translates into CASSLAEGDSYGYTF. The chain employs TRBV7-9 and TRBJ1-2, with D possibly matching TRBD1 (5 bases). The CDR3 loop spans 15 amino acids. The V end was cut by 0 bases, the J end by 5 bases, with 13 bases between. CDR1 is SEHNR, CDR2 FQNEAQ, per germline (reference sequence).

This chain joins TRBV11-2 and TRBJ2-5, with D possibly being TRBD2 (6 bases). The V gene's germline CDR1 is SGHAT and CDR2 FQNNGV. Between the trimmed V and J ends, which lost 7 bases and 1 base, there was a span of 28 bases. CDR3 length: 19 residues. The CDR3 DNA sequence: TGTGCCAGCAACCCAGGGACCGCGGAGGCCTGGCGGGGCCAAGAGACCCAGTACTTC. Its protein is CASNPGTAEAWRGQETQYF.

The chain carries TRBV11-3 and TRBJ1-1; tentatively, D is TRBD1 (5 bases). CDR3 size: 13 residues. The V end lost 5 bases, the J end lost 5 bases, and 12 bases lay between the germline ends. CDR1 SGHNT and CDR2 YENEEA come from the germline V gene. This chain's CDR3 is CASSMGRVTEAFF. The CDR3 nucleotides are TGTGCCAGCAGCATGGGACGGGTGACTGAAGCTTTCTTT.

The table lists this clonotype with many counts. V and J are TRBV28 and TRBJ1-1, with D unresolved. V lost 6 bases, J lost 5 bases, and 10 bases lay in between. There are 12 residues in the CDR3. Germline V gene sequence: CDR1 MDHEN, CDR2 SYDVKM. This CDR3 reads CASSPSTTEAFF. Here the CDR3 DNA reads TGTGCCAGCAGCCCTAGCACGACTGAAGCTTTCTTT. The whole variable domain, remainder taken from reference TRBV28 and TRBJ1-1, is DVKVTQSSRYLVKRTGEKVFLECVQDMDHENMFWYRQDPGLGLRLIYFSYDVKMKEKGDIPEGYSVSREKKERFSLILESASTNQTSMYLCASSPSTTEAFFGQGTRLTVV.

The DNA of the CDR3 is TGTGCCAGCCCCCCGGACCAATCCTACAATGAGCAGTTCTTC. It yields the protein CASPPDQSYNEQFF. This chain connects TRBV7-9 to TRBJ2-1; no definite D call. This CDR3 spans 14 amino acids. Germline CDR1 is SEHNR and CDR2 is FQNEAQ (reference sequence). V was shortened by 8 bases and J by 1 base, with 12 bases between the two germline ends.

This clonotype was seen many times. J is TRBJ2-2 and V is TRBV7-2; no reliable D call. V dropped 5 bases and J dropped 0 bases, with 10 bases sitting between them. This CDR3 is 15 amino acids long. Germline CDR1 and CDR2: SGHTA and FQGNSA. The CDR3 spells CASSRFTSNTGELFF. Here the CDR3 DNA reads TGTGCCAGCAGCCGATTTACTTCGAACACCGGGGAGCTGTTTTTT.

This chain joins TRBV29-1 and TRBJ2-1, with TRBD2 matching over 15 bases. The CDR3 is 18 amino acids. Trimming cost V 7 bases and J 8 bases; bases outside gene matches: 18. CDR1 and CDR2 from the germline V gene are SQVTM and ANQGSEA. As DNA, the CDR3 is TGCAGCGCTAAGGCACTACGGACTAGCGGGAGGGCCCTTCATGAGCAGTTCTTC. It translates to CSAKALRTSGRALHEQFF.

This clonotype occurred a few times. The chain uses TRBV20-1 and TRBJ1-6, with D tentatively TRBD1 (6 bases). V lost 1 base and J lost 7, with 17 bases in between. Germline lookup yields CDR1 DFQATT and CDR2 SNEGSKA (reference sequence). The CDR3 covers 16 residues. This CDR3 reads CSARGLGQLENSPLHF. CDR3 nucleotides: TGCAGTGCTAGAGGATTAGGACAGTTGGAGAATTCACCCCTCCACTTT.

V and J are TRBV20-1 and TRBJ1-5; 11 bases are a match to TRBD1. This CDR3 comprises 16 residues. Trimming cost V 6 bases and J 7 bases; bases outside gene matches: 14. Germline V gene data show CDR1 as DFQATT and CDR2 as SNEGSKA (reference sequence). CDR3 amino acids: CSAPTGQGAKGQPQHF. The CDR3 nucleotides read TGCAGTGCACCAACAGGACAGGGGGCAAAAGGCCAGCCCCAGCATTTT.

This rearrangement joins TRBV10-1 to TRBJ1-1; D gene uncertain. CDR1 is WNHNN, CDR2 SYGVQD, per germline (reference sequence). Between the trimmed V and J ends, which lost 3 bases and 4 bases, there was a span of 9 bases. The CDR3 is made up of 13 amino acids. The CDR3: CASSDIGVTEAFF. The DNA for the CDR3 is TGCGCCAGCAGTGACATTGGGGTCACTGAAGCTTTCTTT.

This sequence joins TRBV23-1 and TRBJ2-2; 8 bases are shared with TRBD1. TRBV23-1 falls under the ORF class, with uncertain function. The CDR3 totals 17 residues. Germline trimming cut 3 bases from V and 1 base from J; bases unmatched to any gene: 7. This CDR3 is CASSHHRDRRNTGELFF. The CDR3 bases are TGCGCCAGCAGTCACCACCGGGACAGGAGGAACACCGGGGAGCTGTTTTTT.

This clonotype was recorded at least ten times. The chain recombines TRBV7-8 with TRBJ2-3, with TRBD2 matching 10 bases. The germline V gene encodes CDR1 SGHVS and CDR2 FQNEAQ. Germline trimming cut 2 bases from V and 4 bases from J; bases unmatched to any gene: 6. The CDR3 extends over 16 amino acids. The CDR3, as DNA: TGTGCCAGCAGCTTAACAGCGGGAGGGCCTTCAGATACGCAGTATTTT. It codes for CASSLTAGGPSDTQYF.

The CDR3 loop is CASSRQFQETQYF. CDR3 bases: TGTGCCAGCAGCCGACAGTTCCAAGAGACCCAGTACTTC. The V call is TRBV7-6, the J call TRBJ2-5, with a weak D call TRBD1 (5 bases). Germline V CDR1 and CDR2: SGHVS, FNYEAQ. The CDR3 loop spans 13 amino acids. The V and J ends lost 5 bases and 1 base respectively, with 8 bases between them.

The rearrangement links TRBV6-1 to TRBJ1-4; 8 bases agree with TRBD1. With V trimmed by 5 bases and J by 8 bases, 10 bases remained unmatched. In germline, CDR1 is MNHNS, CDR2 SASEGT. The CDR3 is made up of 15 amino acids. The CDR3 here is CASSSRTGFREKLFF. The CDR3 DNA reads as TGTGCCAGCAGTTCCCGGACAGGGTTTAGGGAAAAACTGTTTTTT.

This clonotype was picked up a small number of times. The V and J genes are TRBV20-1 and TRBJ2-3; D unresolved. Germline lookup yields CDR1 DFQATT and CDR2 SNEGSKA (reference sequence). V lost 4 bases to trimming and J lost 4 bases, with 12 bases between them. The length of the CDR3 is 13 residues. CDR3 bases: TGCAGTGCTACACCCGAGTCCGCAGATACGCAGTATTTT. It codes for CSATPESADTQYF.

This clonotype turned up a few times. CDR3 protein: CASSLPSGTTDIQYF. CDR3 nucleotides: TGTGCCAGCAGTCTACCCTCCGGGACTACGGACATTCAGTACTTC. This chain joins TRBV6-2 or TRBV6-3 and TRBJ2-4; 7 nucleotides match TRBD2. J was trimmed by 8 bases and V by 5 bases; bases with no gene match: 12. Per germline, CDR1 MNHEY and CDR2 SVGEGT. CDR3 length: 15 amino acids.

The chain has TRBV7-2 and TRBJ1-1; 7 nucleotides agree with TRBD1. Germline trimming cut 5 bases from V and 1 base from J; bases unmatched to any gene: 4. From germline, CDR1 is SGHTA and CDR2 FQGNSA. The CDR3 runs 14 residues. CDR3 sequence (DNA): TGTGCCAGCAGCCGGGGGACAGCGAACACTGAAGCTTTCTTT. This codes for CASSRGTANTEAFF.

In its sample, this clonotype was seen many times. This chain uses TRBV12-3 or TRBV12-4 with TRBJ1-6; D is ambiguous. The length of the CDR3 is 13 residues. The V and J ends lost 9 bases and 8 bases respectively, with 14 bases between them. CDR3 nucleotide sequence: TGTGCCAGTAAACACTATGGGGATTCACCCCTCCACTTT. This gives the protein CASKHYGDSPLHF.

This clonotype has only a few counts. The rearrangement uses TRBV20-1 and TRBJ2-7, with TRBD1 matching 10 bases. The CDR3 has 14 residues. The V gene end was trimmed by 6 bases and the J gene end by 0 bases; junction bases not matched to a gene: 5. Germline CDR1 is DFQATT and CDR2 is SNEGSKA (reference sequence). CDR3 sequence (DNA): TGCAGTGCAAGGGACAGGGGCCTCTCCTACGAGCAGTACTTC. Residues: CSARDRGLSYEQYF.

This clonotype was counted only a few times. J is TRBJ2-7 and V is TRBV12-3 or TRBV12-4; D remains ambiguous. CDR3 length: 14 amino acids. Trimming stripped 5 bases from V and 0 bases from J, with 11 bases between. The CDR3 nucleotides are TGTGCCAGCAGTCCTTGGCAGGACTCCTACGAGCAGTACTTC. As protein: CASSPWQDSYEQYF.

Written as DNA, the CDR3 is TGTGCCACCAGCGGTAGACAGGACTCTGGAAACACCATATATTTT. The encoded protein is CATSGRQDSGNTIYF. The chain links TRBV15 to TRBJ1-3; D possibly corresponds to TRBD1 (6 bases). The CDR3 is made up of 15 amino acids. Trimming stripped 5 bases from V and 0 bases from J, with 11 bases between. Germline values: CDR1 LNHNV, CDR2 YYDKDF (reference sequence).